The rows below give T cell receptor beta chains drawn from one sample of a study of early T cells in non-severe SARS-CoV-2 infection. In TCRdb, the 5' RACE reads were re-called with MiXCR into one record per CDR3 protein. The profile covers under 70,000 distinct CDR3 sequences, with around 4.6% appearing a single time and just under 5% taken by the ten largest. Sequencing was carried out using whole blood. The receptors stem from an adult who was a healthcare worker with PCR-confirmed SARS-CoV-2 infection or an uninfected control (not recorded which). Each CDR3 is given with its conserved first and last residue. Fields, in order: D gene, J gene, V gene, CDR3 protein. D genes are given only for firm matches.

NA TRBJ2-1 TRBV4-3 CASSQDEGRKQFF
TRBD2 TRBJ2-3 TRBV13 CASSPSLGGRRTDTQYF
TRBD2 TRBJ2-7 TRBV20-1 CSARDQSGRLSSEQYF
NA TRBJ2-2 TRBV14 CASSPIVPGELFF
TRBD2 TRBJ2-7 TRBV7-3 CASSASGRAGEQYF
TRBD2 TRBJ2-1 TRBV5-1 CASSLFGNTGTRTAPEQFF
NA TRBJ2-5 TRBV7-2 CASSARPLPTQETQYF
NA TRBJ2-7 TRBV10-3 CAILRGGTEVSEQYF
NA TRBJ2-1 TRBV7-9 CASSLVLAGYNEQFF
NA TRBJ2-5 TRBV5-1 CASSLEETQYF
NA TRBJ2-3 TRBV10-3 CAISPGRGLSTDTQYF
TRBD2 TRBJ2-5 TRBV5-1 CASSSRLAGVVETQYF
NA TRBJ2-7 TRBV7-8 CASSLAFDEQYF
NA TRBJ1-1 TRBV11-2 CASSLKGRTEAFF
TRBD1 TRBJ1-2 TRBV18 CASSTDRDSLYGYTF
NA TRBJ1-1 TRBV7-9 CASSLSWGAEAFF
NA TRBJ1-3 TRBV10-3 CAINPAGDVNTIYF
NA TRBJ2-7 TRBV2 CASSQGQASYEQYF
TRBD1 TRBJ1-4 TRBV6-6 CASISGPNRGYEKLFF
NA TRBJ2-5 TRBV18 CASSPLRGANQETQYF
NA TRBJ1-5 TRBV19 CASNAGHNNQPQHF
NA TRBJ1-2 TRBV12-3/TRBV12-4 CASSSPGRGNYGYTF
NA TRBJ1-3 TRBV27 CASSRSVSGNTIYF
NA TRBJ1-1 TRBV5-1 CASSRDNPNFEAFF
NA TRBJ2-1 TRBV6-2/TRBV6-3 CASSYPKGSGINEQFF
NA TRBJ2-1 TRBV6-1 CASRYYNEQFF
NA TRBJ2-7 TRBV11-2 CASSLDRDTYEQYF
NA TRBJ1-1 TRBV7-9 CASMVEVAEAFF
NA TRBJ1-5 TRBV6-1 CASSGMLNQPQHF
TRBD1 TRBJ2-1 TRBV7-6 CASSFIRQGAVEQFF
NA TRBJ2-1 TRBV29-1 CSVTPEAAGKIF
NA TRBJ2-2 TRBV30 CACSLRDTGELFF
TRBD1 TRBJ2-1 TRBV6-2/TRBV6-3 CASILRTGAPNEQFF
NA TRBJ2-2 TRBV19 CASTKRAGTNTGELFF
TRBD2 TRBJ2-1 TRBV11-2 CASSTGLAGNEQFF
NA TRBJ2-5 TRBV30 CAWSYGPETQYF
NA TRBJ2-7 TRBV20-1 CSAPDGYEQYF
TRBD2 TRBJ2-1 TRBV5-1 CASSLASPAGVYNEQFF
TRBD1 TRBJ1-2 TRBV3-1 CASSQDQAGGRGYTF
TRBD2 TRBJ2-5 TRBV20-1 CSARDLAGVSETQYF
NA TRBJ2-1 TRBV10-1 CASSESPGGDNEQFF
NA TRBJ1-1 TRBV6-2/TRBV6-3 CASRVIGWNTEAFF
NA TRBJ2-3 TRBV9 CASSFRSGSTDTQYF
NA TRBJ2-5 TRBV7-9 CASSPPGPQETQYF
TRBD2 TRBJ2-1 TRBV7-2 CASSPTQRGDNEQFF
TRBD1 TRBJ2-2 TRBV5-1 CASSFQGASTGELFF
NA TRBJ2-3 TRBV11-2 CASSLVDSTDTQYF
NA TRBJ2-1 TRBV28 CASSPTKINNEQFF
TRBD2 TRBJ2-1 TRBV7-9 CASSFPGGNEQFF
TRBD1 TRBJ1-2 TRBV29-1 CSDEDRRGNGYTF